This T cell receptor (beta chain) was identified during a study of blood T cells in healthy people across ages. Broader study findings: In these data, TCR beta diversity tracked strongly with naive T cell percentage. Long-lived and aged donors differed, with more naive CD4+ cells and higher diversity in the long-lived. Underestimates were what the diversity estimates from one million T cells were considered to be.

To note about this clonotype: Antigen unknown.

Then a second PCR, running about 6 to 11 cycles, was carried out with a sample-barcoded 5' primer and a J-beta primer mix. TCRdb passed the 5' RACE reads through MiXCR, listing each CDR3 protein once. The sample consists of roughly 1,700,000 distinct CDR3 sequences, about 28% of them appearing once. The specimen was blood. The sequence came from a woman in her twenties or thirties in good health.

The CDR3 here is CASSEARATGEYF. The CDR3 DNA reads TGTGCCAGCAGTGAAGCGCGTGCGACAGGGGAGTATTTT. V usage is TRBV2 and J usage is TRBJ2-3, with 8 nucleotides matching TRBD1. The CDR3 runs 13 residues. With 0 bases clipped from V and 13 bases from J, the junction kept 6 bases outside the gene matches. CDR1 SNHLY and CDR2 FYNNEI come from the germline V gene.